The 22 T cell receptor beta chains presented below share a single source sample, sequenced in a study of T-cell memory formation after mild COVID-19. A single record per CDR3 protein comes from TCRdb applying MiXCR to the 5' RACE reads. The table records 25,000 to 30,000 distinct CDR3 sequences, around 16% of them present only once. Source material: PBMCs or a T cell subset sorted from them (not recorded which). The receptors stem from an adult who had mild COVID-19 (a few samples of this study predate the infection). Cell type and time point are not known.

This clonotype was seen a few times. The chain carries TRBV2 and TRBJ2-3; 9 bases are shared with TRBD2. Germline assignment: CDR1 SNHLY and CDR2 FYNNEI. V lost 5 bases and J lost 2; bases outside the gene matches: 8. The CDR3 has 16 amino acids. Here the CDR3 DNA reads TGTGCCAGCAGTAAGCTAGCGGGGCCCGTCACAGATACGCAGTATTTT. Its translation: CASSKLAGPVTDTQYF.

This chain joins TRBV19 and TRBJ1-4, with D maybe TRBD1 (6 bases). This CDR3 has 13 amino acids. CDR1 and CDR2 from the germline V gene are LNHDA and SQIVND (reference sequence). Trimming removed 5 bases from V and 7 bases from J, with 11 bases in between. CDR3 nucleotide sequence: TGTGCCAGTAGTGCACGGGGGGCTGAAAAACTGTTTTTT. Residues: CASSARGAEKLFF.

This clonotype was observed at least ten times. The chain is built from TRBV7-8 and TRBJ2-1; the D call may be TRBD1 or TRBD2 (5 bases each). Per germline, CDR1 SGHVS and CDR2 FQNEAQ. The ends were cut back, 0 bases at V and 13 bases at J, with 13 bases in the middle. The CDR3 extends over 13 amino acids. The CDR3 DNA is TGTGCCAGCAGCTTAGCGAGGGGAACCGACCAGTTCTTC. Amino acid sequence: CASSLARGTDQFF.

This chain joins TRBV12-3 or TRBV12-4 and TRBJ2-1; a possible D gene is TRBD2 (5 bases). The CDR3 loop spans 10 amino acids. The CDR3 DNA reads as TGTAGGGTCGGGGAATTGCGGCAGTTCTTC. Translation: CRVGELRQFF.

In this sample, this clonotype turned up many times. This chain uses TRBV3-1 with TRBJ2-3, with 7 nucleotides matching TRBD2. This CDR3 spans 17 amino acids. V trimming: 2 bases; J trimming: 3 bases; junction bases outside the gene matches: 11. Germline CDR1 is LGHDT and CDR2 is YNNKEL (reference sequence). CDR3 DNA: TGTGCCAGCAGCCAACTCGGTGGGTTAGCGGGTACAGATACGCAGTATTTT. It is translated as CASSQLGGLAGTDTQYF.

This clonotype was counted at least ten times. This chain joins TRBV25-1 and TRBJ2-1; D uncertain. The V gene's germline CDR1 is MGHDK and CDR2 SYGVNS. The CDR3 runs 12 residues. Trimming pared 3 bases from V and 9 bases from J, leaving 9 bases between. The chain's CDR3 is CASSDKGIEQFF. As DNA, the CDR3 is TGTGCCAGCAGTGACAAGGGTATTGAGCAGTTCTTC.

The chain carries TRBV4-1 and TRBJ1-1, with 8 bases fitting TRBD1. Germline lookup yields CDR1 MGHRA and CDR2 YSYEKL. V shed 3 bases and J 1 base; nucleotides not matched to a gene: 4. This CDR3 has 15 residues. Here the CDR3 reads CASSHSGQANTEAFF. In nucleotides, the CDR3 is TGCGCCAGCAGCCATTCGGGACAGGCGAACACTGAAGCTTTCTTT.

This sequence joins TRBV25-1 and TRBJ2-7, with 7 bases fitting TRBD2. This CDR3 spans 17 amino acids. Germline V gene lookup returns CDR1 MGHDK and CDR2 SYGVNS. V was pared by 3 bases and J by 2 bases, with 13 bases of the junction left unmatched. The CDR3 DNA follows: TGTGCCAGCAGTGACAACAGCGGGGTACTCCTCACCTACGAGCAGTACTTC. It yields the protein CASSDNSGVLLTYEQYF.

This clonotype was counted between two and nine times. V is TRBV15 and J is TRBJ2-2, with 8 positions matching TRBD2. The trim removed 3 bases at V and 1 base at J, leaving 4 bases unmatched. Germline V gene data show CDR1 as LNHNV and CDR2 as YYDKDF (reference sequence). The CDR3 totals 16 residues. CDR3 bases: TGTGCCACCAGCAGCCAGCGGGGGAAGAACACCGGGGAGCTGTTTTTT. Translating it yields CATSSQRGKNTGELFF.

This clonotype was seen many times. V gene TRBV7-6 combines with J gene TRBJ2-2; a possible D gene is TRBD1 (6 bases). This CDR3 comprises 16 residues. V lost 5 bases and J 3 bases, leaving 16 bases between the germline ends. The germline gives CDR1 SGHVS, CDR2 FNYEAQ. CDR3 protein: CASSPGGRGYTGELFF. CDR3 sequence (DNA): TGTGCCAGCAGCCCCGGCGGAAGGGGGTACACCGGGGAGCTGTTTTTT.

On this clonotype: Possible read error: a much larger clone is one base away. The CDR3 DNA follows: TGCAGTGCTAGTACCTGGGGTCGTGGGGAGAATGAGCAGTTCTTC. Amino acids: CSASTWGRGENEQFF. This chain connects TRBV20-1 to TRBJ2-1, with D possibly TRBD2 on 5 matching bases. Trimming left V 3 bases short and J 7 bases short, with 19 bases between. Germline CDR1 DFQATT, CDR2 SNEGSKA (reference sequence). The CDR3 contains 15 residues.

This clonotype was counted at least ten times. V is TRBV7-3 and J is TRBJ2-5; 7 bases are a match to TRBD2. The CDR3 has 15 amino acids. Per the germline V gene, CDR1 is SGHTA and CDR2 is FQGTGA. V lost 1 base, J lost 2 bases, and 4 bases stayed unmatched. The CDR3 nucleotides read TGTGCCAGCAGCTTAATGGGGGGGTTACAAGAGACCCAGTACTTC. Translated: CASSLMGGLQETQYF.

This chain uses TRBV20-1 with TRBJ1-6, with 7 bases fitting TRBD1. Germline CDR1 DFQATT, CDR2 SNEGSKA (reference sequence). J was trimmed by 6 bases and V by 2 bases; bases with no gene match: 4. This CDR3 is 14 amino acids long. The CDR3 reads CSARKGASNSPLHF. For the CDR3, the DNA is TGCAGTGCTAGAAAGGGGGCGAGTAATTCACCCCTCCACTTT.

The table lists this clonotype with many counts. The chain is built from TRBV5-1 and TRBJ2-5; 7 bases map to TRBD1. CDR1 SGHRS and CDR2 YFSETQ come from the germline V gene. The CDR3 is 14 residues long. The trim removed 4 bases at V and 2 bases at J, leaving 5 bases unmatched. The CDR3 is CASSTRDRQETQYF. The CDR3, as DNA: TGCGCCAGCAGCACGAGGGACAGACAAGAGACCCAGTACTTC.

This clonotype was seen ten or more times. The CDR3 nucleotides read TGTGCCAGCAGTGTCCTTTACACAGATACGCAGTATTTT. This gives the protein CASSVLYTDTQYF. V and J are TRBV2 and TRBJ2-3, with D hard to call. There are 13 residues in the CDR3. Germline CDR1 is SNHLY and CDR2 is FYNNEI. V lost 4 bases to trimming and J lost 2 bases, with 7 bases between them.

The sample holds many counts of this clonotype. This sequence joins TRBV6-5 and TRBJ2-1; 9 bases map to TRBD1. This CDR3 contains 14 residues. The germline gives CDR1 MNHEY, CDR2 SVGAGI. Trimming took 6 bases from V and 3 from J; bases not matched to a gene: 3. CDR3 sequence: CASSSGQGYNEQFF. DNA for the CDR3: TGTGCCAGCAGCTCGGGACAGGGCTACAATGAGCAGTTCTTC.

This clonotype was seen a few times. J is TRBJ2-3 and V is TRBV7-9; D gene uncertain. V was trimmed by 8 bases and J by 5 bases, leaving 14 bases between them. The CDR3 totals 13 residues. CDR1 SEHNR and CDR2 FQNEAQ come from the germline V gene (reference sequence). CDR3 sequence reads: CASCRNSGDTQYF. CDR3 coding DNA: TGTGCCAGCTGCCGGAACTCCGGAGATACGCAGTATTTT.

This clonotype was picked up many times. This rearrangement joins TRBV6-5 to TRBJ1-2; tentative D call: TRBD1 (5 bases). Germline CDR1 and CDR2: MNHEY and SVGAGI. CDR3 length equals 13 residues. Trimming left V 5 bases short and J 7 bases short, with 14 bases between. CDR3 nucleotide sequence: TGTGCCAGCAGTACAAACCCGGGGGGTGGCTACACCTTC. Its translation is CASSTNPGGGYTF.

This clonotype was detected many times. The chain carries TRBV4-3 and TRBJ2-5, with TRBD1 matching over 9 bases. Losses at the gene ends were 0 bases for V and 5 bases for J; bases not matched to a gene: 10. This CDR3 region has 17 residues. Germline V gene lookup returns CDR1 LGHNA and CDR2 YSLEER. CDR3 in amino acids: CASSQDFGQGPWETQYF. The CDR3 DNA is TGCGCCAGCAGCCAAGATTTTGGACAGGGGCCATGGGAGACCCAGTACTTC.

This clonotype was detected ten times or more. The chain carries TRBV5-1 and TRBJ1-1; D gene unclear. V lost 1 base and J lost 5, with 21 bases in between. This CDR3 spans 17 amino acids. CDR1 is SGHRS, CDR2 YFSETQ, per germline. CDR3 amino acids: CASSLYQRSPGPTEAFF. The CDR3 coding sequence is TGCGCCAGCAGCTTGTATCAACGCAGTCCGGGTCCAACTGAAGCTTTCTTT. Variable domain in full (rest from reference TRBV5-1 and TRBJ1-1): KAGVTQTPRYLIKTRGQQVTLSCSPISGHRSVSWYQQTPGQGLQFLFEYFSETQRNKGNFPGRFSGRQFSNSRSEMNVSTLELGDSALYLCASSLYQRSPGPTEAFFGQGTRLTVV.

This clonotype turned up a few times. This chain joins TRBV10-3 and TRBJ1-2; no definite D call. Trimming removed 2 bases at V and 7 bases at J, with 14 bases between. This CDR3 is 14 amino acids long. Germline V gene sequence: CDR1 ENHRY, CDR2 SYGVKD. CDR3 nucleotides: TGTGCCATCAGTGAGGTTCCTTGGAGTGGTGGCTACACCTTC. Its protein product is CAISEVPWSGGYTF.

This sequence joins TRBV7-6 and TRBJ2-2, with 14 bases lining up with TRBD2. Germline V lookup: CDR1 SGHVS, CDR2 FNYEAQ. Losses at the gene ends were 6 bases for V and 6 bases for J; bases not matched to a gene: 9. This CDR3 has 17 residues. The CDR3 region is CASRLGTSGSRSGELFF. The CDR3 DNA reads as TGTGCCAGCAGACTGGGGACTAGCGGGAGTCGGTCCGGGGAGCTGTTTTTT.